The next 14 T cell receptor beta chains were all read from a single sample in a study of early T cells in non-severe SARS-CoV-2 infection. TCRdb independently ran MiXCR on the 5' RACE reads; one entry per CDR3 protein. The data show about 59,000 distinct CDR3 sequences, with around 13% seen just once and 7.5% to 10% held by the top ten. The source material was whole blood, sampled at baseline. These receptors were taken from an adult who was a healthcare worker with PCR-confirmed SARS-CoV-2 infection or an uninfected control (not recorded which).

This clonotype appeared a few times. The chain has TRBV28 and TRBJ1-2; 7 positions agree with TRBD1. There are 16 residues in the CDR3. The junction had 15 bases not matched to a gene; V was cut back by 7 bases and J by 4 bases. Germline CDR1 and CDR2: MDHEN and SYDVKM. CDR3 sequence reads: CASNPGMDRSSYGYTF. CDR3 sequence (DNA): TGTGCCAGCAACCCCGGAATGGACAGGTCCTCCTATGGCTACACCTTC.

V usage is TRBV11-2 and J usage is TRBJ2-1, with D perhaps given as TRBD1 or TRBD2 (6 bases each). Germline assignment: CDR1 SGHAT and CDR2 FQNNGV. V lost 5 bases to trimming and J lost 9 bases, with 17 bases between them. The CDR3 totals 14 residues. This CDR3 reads CASSPGGGPSEQFF. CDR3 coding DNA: TGTGCCAGCAGCCCCGGGGGCGGGCCTAGTGAGCAGTTCTTC. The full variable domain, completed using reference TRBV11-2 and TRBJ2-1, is EAGVAQSPRYKIIEKRQSVAFWCNPISGHATLYWYQQILGQGPKLLIQFQNNGVVDDSQLPKDRFSAERLKGVDSTLKIQPAKLEDSAVYLCASSPGGGPSEQFFGPGTRLTVL.

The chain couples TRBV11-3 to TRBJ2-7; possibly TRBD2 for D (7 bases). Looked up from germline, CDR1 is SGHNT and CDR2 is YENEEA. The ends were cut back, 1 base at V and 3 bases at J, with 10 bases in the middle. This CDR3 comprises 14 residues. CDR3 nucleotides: TGTGCCAGCAGCTTAGGGGGGGGCAGCTACGAGCAGTACTTC. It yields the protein CASSLGGGSYEQYF.

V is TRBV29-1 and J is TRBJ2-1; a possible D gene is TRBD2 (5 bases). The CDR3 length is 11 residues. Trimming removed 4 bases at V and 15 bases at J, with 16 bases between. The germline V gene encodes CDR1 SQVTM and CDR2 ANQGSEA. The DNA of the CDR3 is TGCAGCGTTGTCGAGACTAAGTTCGCGTTCTTC. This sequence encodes CSVVETKFAFF.

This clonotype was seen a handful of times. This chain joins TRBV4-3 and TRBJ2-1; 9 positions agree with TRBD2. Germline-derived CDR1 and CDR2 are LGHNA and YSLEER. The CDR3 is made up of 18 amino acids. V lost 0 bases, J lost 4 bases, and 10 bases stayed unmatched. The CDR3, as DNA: TGCGCCAGCAGCCAAGAAGTAGATAGCGGGAGCGTTTACAATGAGCAGTTCTTC. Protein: CASSQEVDSGSVYNEQFF.

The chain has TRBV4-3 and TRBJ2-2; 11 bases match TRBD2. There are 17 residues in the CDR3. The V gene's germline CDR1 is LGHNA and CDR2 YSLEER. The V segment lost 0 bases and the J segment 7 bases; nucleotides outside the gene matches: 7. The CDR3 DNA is TGCGCCAGCAGCCAAGACGAACTAGCGGGAGCTGGCGGGGAGCTGTTTTTT. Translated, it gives CASSQDELAGAGGELFF.

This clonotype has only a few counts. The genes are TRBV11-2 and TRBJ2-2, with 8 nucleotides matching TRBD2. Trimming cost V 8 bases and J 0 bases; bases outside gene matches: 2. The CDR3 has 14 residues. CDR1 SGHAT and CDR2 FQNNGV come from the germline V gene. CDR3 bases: TGTGCCAGCCAAGCGGGGGCGAACACCGGGGAGCTGTTTTTT. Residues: CASQAGANTGELFF.

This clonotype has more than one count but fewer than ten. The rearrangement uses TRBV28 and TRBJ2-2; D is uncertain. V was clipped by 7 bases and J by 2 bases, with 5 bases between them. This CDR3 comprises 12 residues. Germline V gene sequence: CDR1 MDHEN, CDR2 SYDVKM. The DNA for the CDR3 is TGTGCCAGCACATTAAACACCGGGGAGCTGTTTTTT. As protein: CASTLNTGELFF.

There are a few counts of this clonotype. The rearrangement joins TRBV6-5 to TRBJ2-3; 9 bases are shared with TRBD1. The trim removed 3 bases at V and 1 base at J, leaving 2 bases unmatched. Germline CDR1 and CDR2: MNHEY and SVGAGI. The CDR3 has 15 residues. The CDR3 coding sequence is TGTGCCAGCAGTTATACAGGGGGCGGCACAGATACGCAGTATTTT. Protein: CASSYTGGGTDTQYF.

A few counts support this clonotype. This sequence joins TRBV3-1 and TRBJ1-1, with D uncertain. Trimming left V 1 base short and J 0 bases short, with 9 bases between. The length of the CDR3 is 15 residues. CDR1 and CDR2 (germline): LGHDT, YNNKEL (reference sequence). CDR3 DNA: TGTGCCAGCAGCCAAGTACCCGGAATGAACACTGAAGCTTTCTTT. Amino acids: CASSQVPGMNTEAFF.

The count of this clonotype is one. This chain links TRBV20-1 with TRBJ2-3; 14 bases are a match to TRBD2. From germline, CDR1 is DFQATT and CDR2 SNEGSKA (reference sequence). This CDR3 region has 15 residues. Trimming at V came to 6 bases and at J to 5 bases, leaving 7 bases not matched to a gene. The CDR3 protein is CSAHLGTSGRDTQYF. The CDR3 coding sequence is TGCAGTGCCCACCTGGGGACTAGCGGGAGAGATACGCAGTATTTT.

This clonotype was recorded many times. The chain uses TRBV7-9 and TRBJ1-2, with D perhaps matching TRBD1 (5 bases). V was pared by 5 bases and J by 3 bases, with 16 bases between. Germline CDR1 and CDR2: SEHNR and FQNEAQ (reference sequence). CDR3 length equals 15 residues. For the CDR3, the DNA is TGTGCCAGCAGCCTTGGCAGGGCAGCGGACTATGGCTACACCTTC. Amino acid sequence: CASSLGRAADYGYTF.

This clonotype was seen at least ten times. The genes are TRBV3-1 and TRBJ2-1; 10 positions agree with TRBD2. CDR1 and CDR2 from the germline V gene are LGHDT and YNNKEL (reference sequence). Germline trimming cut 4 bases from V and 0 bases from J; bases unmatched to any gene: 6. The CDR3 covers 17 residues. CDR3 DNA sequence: TGTGCCAGCAGCCGTACGGGACTAGCGTTCTCCTACAATGAGCAGTTCTTC. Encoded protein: CASSRTGLAFSYNEQFF.

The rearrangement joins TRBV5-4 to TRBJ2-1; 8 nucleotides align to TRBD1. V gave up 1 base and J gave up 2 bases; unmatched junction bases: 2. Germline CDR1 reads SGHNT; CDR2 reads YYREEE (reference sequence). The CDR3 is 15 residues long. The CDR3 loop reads CASSLQDRAYNEQFF. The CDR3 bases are TGTGCCAGCAGCTTGCAGGACAGGGCCTACAATGAGCAGTTCTTC.